The rows below give T cell receptor beta chains drawn from one sample of a study of cytomegalovirus exposure and HLA in healthy donors. TCRdb's copy holds only in-frame clones and misses some; the assay was immunoSEQ multiplex PCR. The data hold about 220,000 clones, with 82% observed a single time. Input material: PBMCs. The receptors derive from a woman aged 40 to 55 in good health and CMV-seropositive. CDR3s include the opening cysteine and the closing phenylalanine or tryptophan. The D gene is left open where the match is weak. Rows may omit the clone size; those that give it use once, few, many or a size class.

J	size	V	D	CDR3	DNA
TRBJ2-2	once	TRBV5-6	TRBD2	CASSLGPSGTGELFF	TGTGCCAGCAGCTTGGGTCCTAGCGGGACCGGGGAGCTGTTTTTT
TRBJ2-7	-	TRBV6-1	-	CASSLLELSYEQYF	TGTGCCAGCAGCCTCCTAGAGCTCTCCTACGAGCAGTACTTC
TRBJ1-4	few	TRBV4-2	-	CASSQDEANEKLFF	TGTGCCAGCAGCCAAGATGAGGCGAATGAAAAACTGTTTTTT
TRBJ1-2	-	TRBV30	TRBD1	CAWSGTGGGGYTF	TGTGCCTGGAGTGGGACAGGGGGCGGTGGCTACACCTTC
TRBJ2-2	once	TRBV5-6	-	CASSLASGELFF	TGTGCCAGCAGCTTGGCATCCGGGGAGCTGTTTTTT
TRBJ2-7	-	TRBV5-8	-	CASSLDSHEQYF	TGTGCCAGCAGCTTGGATAGTCACGAGCAGTACTTC
TRBJ1-4	-	TRBV19	-	CASSRTRGDEKLFF	TGTGCCAGTAGCCGAACCCGGGGGGATGAAAAACTGTTTTTT
TRBJ1-1	few	TRBV21-1	-	CASSKMRAYSMNTEAFF	TGTGCCAGCAGCAAAATGAGGGCATACTCCATGAACACTGAAGCTTTCTTT
TRBJ1-4	-	TRBV19	-	CASSPPRFEKLFF	TGTGCCAGTAGTCCTCCCCGTTTCGAAAAACTGTTTTTT
TRBJ2-5	-	TRBV11-2	TRBD2	CASSPLAGGAVETQYF	TGTGCCAGCAGCCCACTAGCGGGAGGGGCGGTTGAGACCCAGTACTTC
TRBJ1-1	-	TRBV18	TRBD1	CASSPDRVNTEAFF	TGTGCCAGCTCACCGGACAGGGTGAACACTGAAGCTTTCTTT
TRBJ1-2	-	TRBV5-6	TRBD1	CASSSGQVVYGYTF	TGTGCCAGCAGCTCCGGACAGGTTGTCTATGGCTACACCTTC
TRBJ2-4	-	TRBV6-5	-	CASSKGDNIQYF	TGTGCCAGCAGTAAGGGGGATAACATTCAGTACTTC
TRBJ1-2	-	TRBV5-4	-	CASSLAGGLGYTF	TGTGCCAGCAGCTTGGCGGGGGGCCTGGGCTACACCTTC
TRBJ2-7	-	TRBV30	TRBD1	CAYGQGVYEQYF	TGTGCCTATGGACAGGGAGTCTACGAGCAGTACTTC
TRBJ2-7	-	TRBV6-6	-	CASRQGDRHEQYF	TGTGCCAGCAGGCAGGGTGACCGCCACGAGCAGTACTTC
TRBJ2-1	-	TRBV30	TRBD2	CAWSPGLAGGNEQFF	TGTGCCTGGAGTCCGGGACTAGCGGGGGGCAATGAGCAGTTCTTC
TRBJ1-5	-	TRBV7-9	TRBD1	CASSTTGGLQPQHF	TGTGCCAGCAGCACTACAGGGGGACTTCAGCCCCAGCATTTT
TRBJ1-2	-	TRBV2	-	CASDNVGGLNYGYTF	TGTGCCAGCGACAACGTTGGGGGACTAAACTATGGCTACACCTTC
TRBJ2-7	few	TRBV4-1	TRBD1	CASSQATGVYEQYF	TGCGCCAGCAGCCAAGCGACAGGGGTCTACGAGCAGTACTTC
TRBJ1-2	-	TRBV4-3	TRBD1	CASSQAPGTGGFYGYTF	TGCGCCAGCAGCCAAGCTCCCGGGACAGGGGGATTTTATGGCTACACCTTC
TRBJ1-6	-	TRBV2	-	CASRGGGSPLHF	TGTGCCAGCAGGGGGGGTGGTTCACCCCTCCACTTT
TRBJ2-1	-	TRBV30	-	CAWRAGRNEQFF	TGTGCCTGGCGGGCGGGACGCAATGAGCAGTTCTTC
TRBJ2-4	-	TRBV7-2	-	CASSPTRSSELAKNIQYF	TGTGCCAGCAGCCCTACGAGGTCTAGCGAATTAGCCAAAAACATTCAGTACTTC
TRBJ2-3	-	TRBV18	TRBD2	CASSLTSGGLTDTQYF	TGTGCCAGCTCCCTGACTAGCGGGGGACTCACAGATACGCAGTATTTT
TRBJ2-3	-	TRBV18	-	CASSPRPAGATDTQYF	TGTGCCAGCTCACCTCGGCCTGCAGGCGCAACAGATACGCAGTATTTT
TRBJ2-2	-	TRBV19	-	CASSTLTGNTGELFF	TGTGCCAGTAGTACCCTGACAGGTAACACCGGGGAGCTGTTTTTT
TRBJ2-1	-	TRBV19	TRBD2	CASTGSGRGLGEQFF	TGTGCCAGTACCGGGAGCGGGAGAGGGTTAGGGGAGCAGTTCTTC
TRBJ2-7	-	TRBV9	TRBD2	CASSVGGGGGRAGEQYF	TGTGCCAGCAGCGTAGGAGGGGGGGGCGGGAGGGCCGGCGAGCAGTACTTC
TRBJ1-2	-	TRBV30	-	CAWSLGRRLDGYTF	TGTGCCTGGAGTCTCGGGAGAAGGCTGGATGGCTACACCTTC
TRBJ2-7	-	TRBV5-8	-	CASSLALGGAFYEQYF	TGTGCCAGCAGCCTTGCCCTAGGGGGGGCCTTCTACGAGCAGTACTTC
TRBJ1-2	-	TRBV30	TRBD1	CAWTSLPGGNGYTF	TGTGCCTGGACATCCCTTCCAGGGGGTAATGGCTACACCTTC
TRBJ2-7	-	TRBV19	TRBD1	CASSLNRGQDEQYF	TGTGCCAGTAGCCTTAACAGGGGGCAGGACGAGCAGTACTTC
TRBJ1-3	-	TRBV4-3	-	CASSSDSQSSGNTIYF	TGCGCCAGCAGCTCGGACAGTCAGAGCTCTGGAAACACCATATATTTT
TRBJ2-2	-	TRBV10-3	-	CAITDRLTGELFF	TGTGCCATCACTGACAGGTTGACCGGGGAGCTGTTTTTT
TRBJ2-5	few	TRBV9	TRBD2	CASSLTGGLNQETQYF	TGTGCCAGCAGCCTAACTGGGGGACTAAACCAAGAGACCCAGTACTTC
TRBJ2-7	-	TRBV19	-	CASSIRGLIYEQYF	TGTGCCAGTAGTATAAGGGGACTGATCTACGAGCAGTACTTC
TRBJ1-6	-	TRBV30	TRBD1	CAWSHIQGANSPLHF	TGTGCCTGGAGTCATATACAGGGGGCGAATTCACCCCTCCACTTT
TRBJ1-2	-	TRBV7-2	-	CASSLDSNYGYTF	TGTGCCAGCAGCCTGGACAGTAACTATGGCTACACCTTC